These 22 T cell receptor beta chains came from one sample sequenced in a study of spatial heterogeneity in lung cancer. Findings of the study overall: One measure, the expanded intratumoral alpha and beta TCR count, tracked tumor mutation counts.

One entry per CDR3 protein, called by TCRdb with MiXCR from the 5' RACE reads. The data contain approximately 15,000 distinct CDR3 sequences, approximately 4.5% of them singletons. Regarding time point: sample taken at primary tumor resection. Their specific antigens are unknown. The sequenced sample was lung tumor tissue, obtained at surgery. These receptors all come from a female donor with early-stage non-small cell lung cancer.

This clonotype was seen at least ten times. This beta chain is off target for a library built for alpha chains, so its abundance means little. The chain combines TRBV5-5 with TRBJ1-1; D possibly corresponds to TRBD1 (6 bases). This CDR3 region has 14 residues. Deletions cut 2 bases from V and 0 bases from J, with 8 bases between. Per the germline V gene, CDR1 is SGHKS and CDR2 is YYEKEE (reference sequence). In DNA form, the CDR3 reads TGTGCCAGCAGCTTTACAGGGATGAACACTGAAGCTTTCTTT. It translates to CASSFTGMNTEAFF.

This clonotype was seen at least ten times. The library was designed around alpha chains, so this beta chain is a stray read whose abundance carries little weight. V is TRBV4-3 and J is TRBJ2-2, with TRBD2 identical over 7 bases. Trimming removed 4 bases from V and 6 bases from J; junction bases left unmatched: 8. Germline V gene lookup returns CDR1 LGHNA and CDR2 YSLEER. This CDR3 comprises 15 residues. CDR3 nucleotides: TGCGCCAGCAGCCCCCTGGGAGGGTTGCCCGGGGAGCTGTTTTTT. It codes for CASSPLGGLPGELFF.

This clonotype was counted ten times or more. Being off target in a library aimed at alpha chains, this beta chain has a size of little meaning. The V and J genes are TRBV27 and TRBJ1-1, with 9 bases matching TRBD1. The CDR3 is 14 amino acids. The V gene end was trimmed by 3 bases and the J gene end by 5 bases; junction bases not matched to a gene: 4. Germline-derived CDR1 and CDR2 are MNHEY and SMNVEV (reference sequence). CDR3 loop: CASSFNRGRTEAFF. CDR3 sequence (DNA): TGTGCCAGCAGTTTCAACAGGGGGCGGACTGAAGCTTTCTTT.

A remark on this clonotype: The library was built for alpha chains, so this beta chain is an off-target read and its size means little. V is TRBV5-4 and J is TRBJ1-2, with 9 bases aligning to TRBD1. Germline V gives CDR1 SGHNT, CDR2 YYREEE (reference sequence). Trimming removed 1 base from V and 4 bases from J; junction bases left unmatched: 5. The CDR3 loop spans 15 amino acids. CDR3 protein: CASSLWDRAPYGYTF. DNA of the CDR3: TGTGCCAGCAGCTTGTGGGACAGGGCGCCCTATGGCTACACCTTC.

In its sample, this clonotype was seen many times. This beta chain represents an off-target read in a library built for alpha chains; its size is of limited meaning. The chain is built from TRBV6-5 and TRBJ1-3; D is uncertain. The germline gives CDR1 MNHEY, CDR2 SVGAGI. The CDR3 covers 13 residues. Between the trimmed V and J ends, which lost 5 bases and 0 bases, there was a span of 5 bases. In DNA form, the CDR3 reads TGTGCCAGCAGTGGGCTCTCTGGAAACACCATATATTTT. It codes for CASSGLSGNTIYF.

There are many counts of this clonotype. This beta chain was picked up by a library intended for alpha chains and is off target, so its count carries little meaning. The J gene is TRBJ2-7, the V gene TRBV14; D is undetermined. The CDR3 runs to 13 residues. Germline V gives CDR1 SGHDN, CDR2 FVKESK. Trimming took 1 base from V and 5 from J, leaving 9 bases between them. CDR3 nucleotides: TGTGCCAGCAGCCAAGTGAGAGGTAACGAGCAGTACTTC. It translates to CASSQVRGNEQYF.

This clonotype was seen many times. This beta chain is off target for a library built for alpha chains, so its abundance means little. The J gene is TRBJ2-5, the V gene TRBV4-1, with a weak D call TRBD1 (6 bases). From germline, CDR1 is MGHRA and CDR2 YSYEKL. Trimming pared 4 bases from V and 13 bases from J, leaving 25 bases between. The CDR3 has 15 residues. The CDR3 coding sequence is TGCGCCAGCAGCCCAATTGGGACACCCCAAATTGTTTGGTACTTC. Translation gives CASSPIGTPQIVWYF.

Ten or more counts support this clonotype. This beta chain lies outside the target of a library built for alpha chains; its clone size means little. V gene TRBV4-3 combines with J gene TRBJ1-2, with 7 bases that match TRBD1. V was clipped by 0 bases and J by 5 bases; unmatched bases: 9. The CDR3 runs to 16 residues. In germline, CDR1 is LGHNA, CDR2 YSLEER. This CDR3 is CASSQEIGFRGYGYTF. The CDR3 DNA is TGCGCCAGCAGCCAAGAAATTGGGTTCAGGGGGTATGGCTACACCTTC.

There are many counts of this clonotype. Little can be read into the size of this beta chain, an off-target read in a library designed for alpha chains. This chain uses TRBV3-1 with TRBJ1-1; the D is unclear. The V gene's germline CDR1 is LGHDT and CDR2 YNNKEL (reference sequence). V was clipped by 0 bases and J by 6 bases, with 11 bases between them. This CDR3 spans 14 amino acids. As DNA, the CDR3 is TGTGCCAGCAGCCAAGAATTGCTCGGGGCTGAAGCTTTCTTT. Translating it yields CASSQELLGAEAFF.

Ten or more counts support this clonotype. One end of the junction is discordant with germline, which a read error may explain. A library prepared for alpha chains yielded this beta chain as an off-target read; its size is of little meaning. V is TRBV7-2 and J is TRBJ2-5, with D perhaps TRBD1 or TRBD2 (5 bases each). The CDR3 contains 14 residues. Germline V gene sequence: CDR1 SGHTA, CDR2 FQGNSA. The CDR3 bases are TGTGCCAGCAGCCCCCGGACCAGCCAAGGGACCCATTACTTC. This translates into CASSPRTSQGTHYF.

This clonotype was seen many times. This beta chain slipped into a library made for alpha chains as a stray read, so its size is not meaningful. V and J are TRBV20-1 and TRBJ2-5; D not resolved. The ends were cut back, 4 bases at V and 4 bases at J, with 13 bases in the middle. The CDR3 loop spans 13 amino acids. Germline CDR1 and CDR2: DFQATT and SNEGSKA (reference sequence). The CDR3 loop is CSATDNPGETQYF. Here the CDR3 DNA reads TGCAGTGCTACCGACAACCCCGGAGAGACCCAGTACTTC.

There are many counts of this clonotype. This beta chain is a stray read from a library made for alpha chains; its abundance is not meaningful. The chain has TRBV6-2 or TRBV6-3 and TRBJ1-2; 7 bases map to TRBD1. The CDR3 consists of 14 residues. CDR1 is MNHEY and CDR2 is SVGEGT in the germline V gene. The V and J ends lost 6 bases and 4 bases, in that order; junction bases with no gene match: 8. This CDR3 reads CASSSRRTGYGYTF. The CDR3, as DNA: TGTGCCAGCAGCTCCCGCCGGACAGGCTATGGCTACACCTTC.

This clonotype was counted many times. Since it is a stray read in a library aimed at alpha chains, this beta chain has a size that is not meaningful. The chain combines TRBV7-2 with TRBJ2-1; D ambiguous. V was cut by 5 bases and J by 4 bases, with 9 bases left in between. The CDR3 spans 13 residues. Germline values: CDR1 SGHTA, CDR2 FQGNSA. DNA for the CDR3: TGTGCCAGCAGCCCCCAGAGGTACAATGAGCAGTTCTTC. Translation: CASSPQRYNEQFF. Supplemented by reference TRBV7-2 and TRBJ2-1, the full variable domain reads GAGVSQSPSNKVTEKGKDVELRCDPISGHTALYWYRQSLGQGLEFLIYFQGNSAPDKSGLPSDRFSAERTGGSVSTLTIQRTQQEDSAVYLCASSPQRYNEQFFGPGTRLTVL.

This clonotype was counted many times. A library made for alpha chains picked up this beta chain off target, so its size means little. The chain uses TRBV7-9 and TRBJ2-3; D is undetermined. V dropped 4 bases and J dropped 5 bases, with 16 bases sitting between them. There are 15 residues in the CDR3. Germline lookup yields CDR1 SEHNR and CDR2 FQNEAQ (reference sequence). CDR3 nucleotide sequence: TGTGCCAGCAGCTACGCCTTAGTTCTGAGAGATACGCAGTATTTT. It yields the protein CASSYALVLRDTQYF.

This clonotype has at least ten counts. Within a library made for alpha chains, this beta chain is off target, and its count is uninformative. This sequence joins TRBV20-1 and TRBJ1-5; D unclear. Germline CDR1 reads DFQATT; CDR2 reads SNEGSKA (reference sequence). This CDR3 contains 12 residues. Between the trimmed V and J ends, which lost 3 bases and 4 bases, there was a span of 7 bases. This CDR3 reads CSASTGNQPQHF. The CDR3 DNA reads TGCAGTGCTAGTACCGGGAATCAGCCCCAGCATTTT.

This clonotype has ten or more counts. In a library made to pick up alpha chains, this beta chain is a stray read with a size that means little. In DNA, the CDR3 is TGTGCCAGCACCACCCCCGGGCAGGGCAGCTCCTACGAGCAGTACTTC. It is translated as CASTTPGQGSSYEQYF. The chain recombines TRBV2 with TRBJ2-7; D perhaps matches TRBD1 (5 bases). The germline V and J ends were trimmed by 7 bases and 0 bases, with 19 bases remaining between them. This CDR3 comprises 16 residues. Per germline, CDR1 SNHLY and CDR2 FYNNEI.

This clonotype was found many times. The size of this beta chain means little, since it is a stray read in a library made for alpha chains. The gene calls are TRBV6-5 and TRBJ2-3; 11 bases match TRBD2. Germline lookup yields CDR1 MNHEY and CDR2 SVGAGI. With 6 bases clipped from V and 3 bases from J, the junction kept 8 bases outside the gene matches. The CDR3 consists of 16 residues. CDR3 coding DNA: TGTGCCAGCAGCACCCTAGCGGGGGGTGAAACAGATACGCAGTATTTT. Protein product: CASSTLAGGETDTQYF.

This clonotype was recorded at least ten times. This beta chain is a stray read from a library made for alpha chains; its abundance is not meaningful. V usage is TRBV9 and J usage is TRBJ1-4; the match to TRBD1 covers 8 bases. Losses at the gene ends were 4 bases for V and 10 bases for J; bases not matched to a gene: 9. The CDR3 has 14 amino acids. CDR1 and CDR2 from the germline V gene are SGDLS and YYNGEE. The CDR3 DNA reads TGTGCCAGCAGCAACGACAGGGGTGACGGAAAACTGTTTTTT. Translating it yields CASSNDRGDGKLFF.

There are a few counts of this clonotype. This beta chain appears as a stray read in a library generated for alpha chains; its size is not informative. The rearrangement joins TRBV5-6 to TRBJ1-1, with D unclear. Trimming stripped 4 bases from V and 3 bases from J, with 13 bases between. Per the germline V gene, CDR1 is SGHDT and CDR2 is YYEEEE. The CDR3 spans 14 residues. This CDR3 is CASSRALGDTEAFF. In nucleotides, the CDR3 is TGTGCCAGCAGCCGGGCCCTCGGGGACACTGAAGCTTTCTTT.

This clonotype was picked up many times. Being off target in a library aimed at alpha chains, this beta chain has a size of little meaning. V gene TRBV28 combines with J gene TRBJ1-2, with D uncertain. Germline-derived CDR1 and CDR2 are MDHEN and SYDVKM. The CDR3 has 14 amino acids. Trimming removed 6 bases from V and 1 base from J, with 12 bases in between. The CDR3 loop is CASSVVNNNYGYTF. DNA for the CDR3: TGTGCCAGCAGCGTAGTAAACAATAACTATGGCTACACCTTC.

At least ten counts were recorded for this clonotype. Within a library made for alpha chains, this beta chain is off target, and its count is uninformative. The rearrangement uses TRBV18 and TRBJ2-7, with D possibly being TRBD2 (5 bases). CDR1 KGHSH and CDR2 LQKENI come from the germline V gene. The germline V and J ends were trimmed by 3 bases and 4 bases, with 7 bases remaining between them. The CDR3 consists of 12 residues. In nucleotides, the CDR3 is TGTGCCAGCTCACCTGAGGGATACGAGCAGTACTTC. It encodes CASSPEGYEQYF.

This clonotype was counted many times. This beta chain came through as a stray read in a library set up for alpha chains, and its size says little. This CDR3 is CATSDPNTEAFF. The CDR3 DNA follows: TGTGCCACCAGTGACCCGAACACTGAAGCTTTCTTT. The rearrangement uses TRBV24-1 and TRBJ1-1; D remains ambiguous. Germline V gene data show CDR1 as KGHDR and CDR2 as SFDVKD. Trimming removed 4 bases from V and 1 base from J, with 3 bases in between. The CDR3 has 12 amino acids.